The 8 T cell receptor beta chains presented below share a single source sample, sequenced in a study of blood T cell repertoires in COVID-19. This table comes from immunoSEQ multiplex PCR, and its TCRdb copy is limited to in-frame clones, with some not included. The data show about 310,000 clones, over 85% seen once. Sequencing input: PBMCs or T cells enriched from blood (not recorded which). The receptors originated from a woman aged 25 to 45 who had recovered from COVID-19.

The chain is built from TRBV10-1 and TRBJ1-1, with unresolved D. Germline V gene data show CDR1 as WNHNN and CDR2 as SYGVQD (reference sequence). The ends were cut back, 8 bases at V and 2 bases at J, with 12 bases in the middle. The CDR3 is 13 residues long. The CDR3: CASRSGSNTEAFF. The CDR3 nucleotides read TGCGCCAGCCGAAGCGGGTCTAACACTGAAGCTTTCTTT.

V usage is TRBV11-3 and J usage is TRBJ2-5; D call uncertain. V was pared by 1 base and J by 7 bases, with 10 bases between. The V gene's germline CDR1 is SGHNT and CDR2 YENEEA. This CDR3 has 13 amino acids. CDR3 in amino acids: CASSLGFSGTQYF. CDR3 coding DNA: TGTGCCAGCAGCTTAGGCTTTTCCGGGACCCAGTACTTC.

This chain uses TRBV27 with TRBJ1-5, with D uncertain. The ends were cut back, 5 bases at V and 0 bases at J, with 11 bases in the middle. This CDR3 comprises 15 residues. In germline, CDR1 is MNHEY, CDR2 SMNVEV (reference sequence). The CDR3 nucleotides read TGTGCCAGCAGTCCTAATGAAGATAGCAATCAGCCCCAGCATTTT. Translated: CASSPNEDSNQPQHF.

This chain links TRBV9 with TRBJ1-4; 9 bases agree with TRBD1. The V and J ends lost 4 bases and 8 bases, in that order; junction bases with no gene match: 9. Germline V gene lookup returns CDR1 SGDLS and CDR2 YYNGEE. This CDR3 is 15 amino acids long. The CDR3 loop is CASSLKDRGQEKLFF. Here the CDR3 DNA reads TGTGCCAGCAGCCTCAAGGACAGGGGACAGGAAAAACTGTTTTTT.

The chain couples TRBV19 to TRBJ1-2; D gene unclear. The germline V and J ends were trimmed by 5 bases and 8 bases, with 18 bases remaining between them. Germline CDR1 and CDR2: LNHDA and SQIVND (reference sequence). CDR3 size: 14 residues. The CDR3 region is CASSGFTIPGGYTF. The CDR3 coding sequence is TGTGCCAGTAGTGGCTTCACCATCCCGGGAGGCTACACCTTC.

This sequence joins TRBV5-1 and TRBJ2-7; 8 bases align to TRBD1. Germline V gene data show CDR1 as SGHRS and CDR2 as YFSETQ. V lost 3 bases, J lost 3 bases, and 5 bases stayed unmatched. The CDR3 is made up of 14 amino acids. The CDR3 sequence: CASSWTGTNYEQYF. Here the CDR3 DNA reads TGCGCCAGCAGCTGGACAGGGACAAACTACGAGCAGTACTTC.

The rearrangement links TRBV19 to TRBJ2-2; maybe TRBD1 (5 bases). V lost 2 bases and J 3 bases, leaving 10 bases between the germline ends. This CDR3 spans 15 amino acids. Germline CDR1 is LNHDA and CDR2 is SQIVND (reference sequence). The chain's CDR3 is CASSIWQGYTGELFF. The CDR3 nucleotides read TGTGCCAGTAGTATATGGCAGGGTTACACCGGGGAGCTGTTTTTT.

The chain combines TRBV27 with TRBJ2-1, with TRBD1 matching 11 bases. J gave up 7 bases and V 7 bases, and 9 bases lay outside the gene matches. The CDR3 runs 15 residues. Germline-derived CDR1 and CDR2 are MNHEY and SMNVEV (reference sequence). CDR3 nucleotide sequence: TGTGCCAGCACCTTTGGGACAGGGGGAGAGAATGAGCAGTTCTTC. It encodes CASTFGTGGENEQFF.